This T cell receptor beta chain was identified in a study of T cells after yellow fever vaccination. TCRdb recomputed calls from the 5' RACE reads with MiXCR, one row per CDR3 protein. The sample records hundreds of thousands of distinct CDR3 sequences, 9% to 15% being singletons. Study-level findings and limits: One caveat is that FACS-sorted repertoires could contain abundant clonotypes contaminating from the bulk population. Weaker overall was a secondary response that nonetheless peaked faster, on day 5 versus 15. In post-booster samples, most primary-vaccination clones reappeared (just under 97% CD4, 70% to 90% CD8).

This CDR3 is built from 15 residues. The junction had 9 bases not matched to a gene; V was cut back by 6 bases and J by 3 bases. From germline, CDR1 is SGHNT and CDR2 YYREEE (reference sequence). In regard to this clonotype: Its specificity is not known.

The chain has TRBV5-4 and TRBJ2-1, with 7 bases aligning to TRBD2. This material consisted of PBMCs, taken on the day of the yellow fever booster vaccination. The receptor was derived from a young man who received the YFV17D yellow fever vaccine. As DNA, the CDR3 is TGTGCCAGCACCCAAACGGCTAGCGGCTACAATGAGCAGTTCTTC. Its translation is CASTQTASGYNEQFF.